One sample yielded the 25 T cell receptor beta chains listed below, sequenced in a study of read filtering for tumor transcriptome and immune sequencing. This library used around 0.4 ug RNA and molecular barcoded adaptors spanning alpha/delta and beta/gamma chains. TCRdb fed the reads into MiXCR, producing one record per CDR3 protein. The sample records about 58,000 distinct CDR3 sequences, 9% to 15% being singletons. The sequenced sample was a population of CD138-negative cells sorted from bone marrow. The receptor source for this set is a donor at least 40 years old with multiple myeloma.

The V gene is TRBV7-9, the J gene TRBJ1-1, with D tentatively TRBD1 (5 bases). The CDR3 is 17 amino acids. V lost 0 bases and J 0 bases, leaving 14 bases between the germline ends. Germline CDR1 reads SEHNR; CDR2 reads FQNEAQ (reference sequence). The CDR3 DNA is TGTGCCAGCAGCTTAGCGCCGCAGGGCTCCATGAACACTGAAGCTTTCTTT. It yields the protein CASSLAPQGSMNTEAFF.

This clonotype has a count of ten or more. The chain has TRBV12-3 or TRBV12-4 and TRBJ2-3; TRBD2 aligns across 16 bases. J gave up 4 bases and V 3 bases, and 7 bases lay outside the gene matches. The CDR3 consists of 18 residues. The CDR3 region is CASSLGTSGGAVADTQYF. The CDR3, as DNA: TGTGCCAGCAGTTTGGGGACTAGCGGGGGGGCAGTAGCAGATACGCAGTATTTT.

In this sample, this clonotype turned up many times. The gene calls are TRBV29-1 and TRBJ2-7; 7 bases are a match to TRBD1. The ends lost 5 bases at V and 3 bases at J; junction bases unmatched: 13. This CDR3 has 15 residues. Germline CDR1 SQVTM, CDR2 ANQGSEA. The CDR3 bases are TGCAGCGTTCAAGTAACAAGACAGGGACGCTACGAGCAGTACTTC. The encoded protein is CSVQVTRQGRYEQYF.

This clonotype was picked up many times. The chain joins TRBV5-1 to TRBJ2-5; no clear D gene. Germline CDR1 SGHRS, CDR2 YFSETQ. CDR3 length: 12 amino acids. The ends were cut back, 2 bases at V and 5 bases at J, with 7 bases in the middle. The CDR3 nucleotides are TGCGCCAGCAGCTTCCCGGGTGAGACCCAGTACTTC. Translated: CASSFPGETQYF.

Comment on this clonotype: This could be a read error, since a much larger clone is one nucleotide away. The rearrangement joins TRBV6-5 to TRBJ2-7; TRBD2 is a possible D gene (5 bases). Trimming removed 7 bases at V and 3 bases at J, with 7 bases between. CDR1 is MNHEY and CDR2 is SVGAGI in the germline V gene. This CDR3 spans 11 amino acids. The CDR3 loop reads CASNRGYEQYF. The CDR3 region has the DNA TGTGCCAGCAATCGGGGCTACGAGCAGTACTTC.

The sample holds a few counts of this clonotype. This chain uses TRBV10-1 with TRBJ2-3; TRBD1 matches at 9 bases. Germline CDR1 is WNHNN and CDR2 is SYGVQD (reference sequence). The V segment lost 5 bases and the J segment 4 bases; nucleotides outside the gene matches: 4. The length of the CDR3 is 14 residues. Written as DNA, the CDR3 is TGCGCCAGCAGTCGAGGGACAGGGTCAGATACGCAGTATTTT. This codes for CASSRGTGSDTQYF.

This clonotype was recorded at least ten times. The chain employs TRBV5-1 and TRBJ2-3; D is unclear. Germline CDR1 SGHRS, CDR2 YFSETQ. Trimming cost V 1 base and J 6 bases, with 6 bases left between them. This CDR3 region has 12 residues. CDR3 in amino acids: CASSLNSDTQYF. The CDR3 DNA reads TGCGCCAGCAGCTTGAATTCCGATACGCAGTATTTT.

This clonotype has ten or more counts. The rearrangement links TRBV7-3 to TRBJ1-1; no clear D gene. CDR1 and CDR2 from the germline V gene are SGHTA and FQGTGA. This CDR3 has 13 residues. V lost 0 bases, J lost 10 bases, and 12 bases lay in between. CDR3 region: CASSLTVAASAFF. Here the CDR3 DNA reads TGTGCCAGCAGCTTAACCGTGGCGGCTTCAGCTTTCTTT.

In its sample, this clonotype was seen many times. V is TRBV6-1 and J is TRBJ1-5, with a weak D call TRBD1 (6 bases). This CDR3 region has 17 residues. V lost 1 base and J 1 base, leaving 14 bases between the germline ends. The germline gives CDR1 MNHNS, CDR2 SASEGT. As DNA, the CDR3 is TGTGCCAGCAGTGAAGTCACAGGACAGCGAAGCAATCAGCCCCAGCATTTT. This gives the protein CASSEVTGQRSNQPQHF.

This clonotype came up many times. The chain recombines TRBV7-3 with TRBJ2-2, with TRBD2 matching over 8 bases. Germline CDR1 reads SGHTA; CDR2 reads FQGTGA. This CDR3 comprises 19 residues. Germline trimming cut 1 base from V and 1 base from J; bases unmatched to any gene: 11. For the CDR3, the DNA is TGTGCCAGCAGCTTAATGGACCATCGCGGGGGGTTGAACACCGGGGAGCTGTTTTTT. Its protein is CASSLMDHRGGLNTGELFF.

The table lists this clonotype with many counts. The chain uses TRBV6-5 and TRBJ1-6; TRBD1 aligns across 9 bases. Losses at the gene ends were 5 bases for V and 12 bases for J; bases not matched to a gene: 5. Germline V gene data show CDR1 as MNHEY and CDR2 as SVGAGI. The CDR3 runs 13 residues. The CDR3 bases are TGTGCCAGCAGTCGGGACAGGGTATTACCCCTCCACTTT. This gives the protein CASSRDRVLPLHF.

This clonotype occurred a few times. The V call is TRBV5-4, the J call TRBJ2-7; 11 bases are shared with TRBD1. The CDR3 has 15 amino acids. Germline CDR1 reads SGHNT; CDR2 reads YYREEE (reference sequence). V shed 7 bases, J shed 4 bases, and the junction held 10 bases outside the gene matches. This CDR3 is CASGSGTGGGYEQYF. CDR3 coding DNA: TGTGCCAGCGGCAGTGGGACAGGGGGGGGTTACGAGCAGTACTTC.

This sequence joins TRBV10-3 and TRBJ2-5; D is possibly TRBD1 (6 bases). Germline CDR1 reads ENHRY; CDR2 reads SYGVKD. There are 13 residues in the CDR3. The V and J ends lost 4 bases and 4 bases respectively, with 10 bases between them. The CDR3 sequence: CAISGSGVETQYF. The CDR3 nucleotides read TGTGCCATCAGTGGGTCAGGGGTAGAGACCCAGTACTTC.

This clonotype was found many times. The V call is TRBV12-3 or TRBV12-4, the J call TRBJ1-1; TRBD1 matches at 11 bases. The ends lost 6 bases at V and 3 bases at J; junction bases unmatched: 9. This CDR3 region has 16 residues. The CDR3 sequence: CASRRTGGYKDTEAFF. The CDR3 DNA reads TGTGCCAGCAGACGGACAGGGGGCTACAAGGACACTGAAGCTTTCTTT.

This clonotype came up many times. This chain links TRBV6-5 with TRBJ1-6, with D hard to call. The V end lost 5 bases, the J end lost 4 bases, and 18 bases lay between the germline ends. This CDR3 region has 17 residues. CDR1 and CDR2 (germline): MNHEY, SVGAGI. The CDR3 reads CASSSSYGSGYNSPLHF. The CDR3 coding sequence is TGTGCCAGCAGTAGTTCTTACGGGTCGGGATATAATTCACCCCTCCACTTT.

This clonotype was seen repeatedly, ten times or more. CDR3 sequence: CASSFPQRTPIAKTQYF. The CDR3 DNA is TGTGCCAGCAGTTTCCCCCAGCGGACACCCATCGCGAAGACCCAGTACTTC. The genes are TRBV28 and TRBJ2-5; either TRBD1 or TRBD2 may supply D (5 bases each). This CDR3 has 17 amino acids. Trimming removed 3 bases at V and 6 bases at J, with 23 bases between. Germline CDR1 MDHEN, CDR2 SYDVKM.

This clonotype was detected many times. V is TRBV5-4 and J is TRBJ2-1, with TRBD2 matching over 8 bases. Germline-derived CDR1 and CDR2 are SGHNT and YYREEE (reference sequence). V shed 4 bases and J 7 bases; nucleotides not matched to a gene: 13. The CDR3 is 16 residues long. This CDR3 reads CASSRGSGGAGNEQFF. The CDR3, as DNA: TGTGCCAGCAGCCGAGGGTCGGGGGGGGCCGGAAATGAGCAGTTCTTC.

The sample holds many counts of this clonotype. The chain carries TRBV20-1 and TRBJ2-5; perhaps TRBD2 as D (5 bases). There are 14 residues in the CDR3. The germline V and J ends were trimmed by 1 base and 4 bases, with 13 bases remaining between them. CDR1 and CDR2 from the germline V gene are DFQATT and SNEGSKA (reference sequence). In DNA, the CDR3 is TGCAGTGCTAGAGTGAGGGCAGGAGCAGAGACCCAGTACTTC. Translated, it gives CSARVRAGAETQYF.

This clonotype was seen many times. The chain uses TRBV20-1 and TRBJ2-7; 13 nucleotides match TRBD2. From germline, CDR1 is DFQATT and CDR2 SNEGSKA (reference sequence). This CDR3 contains 16 residues. Germline trimming cut 2 bases from V and 0 bases from J; bases unmatched to any gene: 4. CDR3 in DNA: TGCAGTGCTAGACCCCGGACTAGCGGGAGCTCCTACGAGCAGTACTTC. Protein sequence: CSARPRTSGSSYEQYF.

Many counts were recorded for this clonotype. CDR3 nucleotide sequence: TGCAGCGCCCGTGGGGGCGCCAAAAACATTCAGTACTTC. Its translation: CSARGGAKNIQYF. The V gene is TRBV29-1, the J gene TRBJ2-4, with D possibly matching TRBD1 (6 bases). This CDR3 region has 13 residues. The germline V and J ends were trimmed by 7 bases and 1 base, with 11 bases remaining between them. Germline values: CDR1 SQVTM, CDR2 ANQGSEA.

On this clonotype: This is likely a read error, given that the CDR3 carries no conserved phenylalanine or tryptophan at its end. V is TRBV5-1 and J is TRBJ2-5; D is ambiguous. The ends were cut back, 4 bases at V and 4 bases at J, with 17 bases in the middle. Germline V lookup: CDR1 SGHRS, CDR2 YFSETQ. There are 15 residues in the CDR3. The CDR3 is CASSLVGATGETQYL. In nucleotides, the CDR3 is TGCGCCAGCAGCCTAGTTGGCGCAACGGGAGAGACCCAGTACCTC.

The chain is built from TRBV15 and TRBJ2-3; the D gene is possibly TRBD1 (6 bases). V dropped 7 bases and J dropped 0 bases, with 20 bases sitting between them. CDR3 length: 17 amino acids. Per germline, CDR1 LNHNV and CDR2 YYDKDF (reference sequence). The DNA for the CDR3 is TGTGCCACCACCCTCCCGCTCAGGGGCGGAAGCACAGATACGCAGTATTTT. It codes for CATTLPLRGGSTDTQYF.

This clonotype has a count of ten or more. The junction departs from the called germline gene at one end, perhaps through a read error. The genes are TRBV19 and TRBJ1-5; D call uncertain. This CDR3 region has 12 residues. Germline lookup yields CDR1 LNHDA and CDR2 SQIVND (reference sequence). The CDR3 sequence is CASSMGAGYKDF. In nucleotides, the CDR3 is TGTGCCAGTAGTATGGGCGCTGGGTATAAAGATTTT.

This clonotype was seen repeatedly, ten times or more. The chain has TRBV20-1 and TRBJ2-4; no firm D call. V was cut by 0 bases and J by 9 bases, with 15 bases left in between. From germline, CDR1 is DFQATT and CDR2 SNEGSKA (reference sequence). There are 14 residues in the CDR3. The CDR3 nucleotides read TGCAGTGCTAGAGATCGCCGTATTCTGGCCATTCAGTACTTC. This gives the protein CSARDRRILAIQYF.

A note on this clonotype: This is likely an artifact of a read error, given a far larger clone one base away. The rearrangement joins TRBV6-5 to TRBJ2-5, with D possibly called TRBD1 or TRBD2 (5 bases each). V dropped 7 bases and J dropped 5 bases, with 17 bases sitting between them. This CDR3 region has 14 residues. CDR1 and CDR2 from the germline V gene are MNHEY and SVGAGI. The CDR3 bases are TGTGCCAGCACCCACATGAGGGGCGGTGAGACCCAGTACTTC. Protein product: CASTHMRGGETQYF.